The T cell receptor (beta chain) under discussion was sequenced for a study of CD8 T cells in Susac syndrome. On the study more broadly: When their blood was taken, the Susac syndrome patients had either not yet had any therapy, were taking corticosteroids, or were taking intravenous immunoglobulin alone. General study findings and limits: Susac-specific public clones in total CD8+ repertoires numbered around 17; in CD8+ TEMRA repertoires, they numbered about five.

The CDR3 loop spans 12 amino acids. Germline lookup yields CDR1 MNHEY and CDR2 SMNVEV (reference sequence). Trimming took 8 bases from V and 1 from J, leaving 9 bases between them. Reverse transcription of roughly 0.5 to 1 ug RNA was performed with random hexamers. One entry per CDR3 protein results from TCRdb running MiXCR on the immunoSEQ multiplex PCR reads. The table includes tens of thousands of distinct CDR3 sequences, 85% to 95% detected once. As regards this clonotype: Its antigen is unknown.

The specimen was CD8+ T cells from PBMCs. The sequence was collected from a human donor with Susac syndrome. The chain joins TRBV27 to TRBJ2-7; perhaps TRBD1 as D (6 bases). The CDR3, as DNA: TGTGCCAGCTCCAGGGGATCCTACGAGCAGTACTTC. This translates into CASSRGSYEQYF.